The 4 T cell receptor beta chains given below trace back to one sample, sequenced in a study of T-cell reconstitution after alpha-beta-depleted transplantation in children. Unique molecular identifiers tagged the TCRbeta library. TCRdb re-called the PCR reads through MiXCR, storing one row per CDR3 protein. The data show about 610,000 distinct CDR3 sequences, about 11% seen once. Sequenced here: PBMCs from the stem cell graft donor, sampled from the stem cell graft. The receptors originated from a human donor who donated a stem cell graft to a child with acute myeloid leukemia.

This CDR3 reads CASSYTGTSVYNEQFF. For the CDR3, the DNA is TGTGCCAGCAGTTATACCGGGACTAGCGTCTACAATGAGCAGTTCTTC. This chain uses TRBV6-2 or TRBV6-3 with TRBJ2-1; TRBD2 matches at 10 bases. V trimming: 3 bases; J trimming: 3 bases; junction bases outside the gene matches: 5. Germline CDR1 is MNHEY and CDR2 is SVGEGT. The CDR3 covers 16 residues.

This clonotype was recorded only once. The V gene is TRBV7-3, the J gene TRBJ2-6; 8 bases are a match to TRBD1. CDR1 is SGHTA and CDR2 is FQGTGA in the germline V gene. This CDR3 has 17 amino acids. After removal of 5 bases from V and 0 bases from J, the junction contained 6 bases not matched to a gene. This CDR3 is CASSPRTGSSGANVLTF. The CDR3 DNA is TGTGCCAGCAGCCCACGGACAGGGAGCTCTGGGGCCAACGTCCTGACTTTC.

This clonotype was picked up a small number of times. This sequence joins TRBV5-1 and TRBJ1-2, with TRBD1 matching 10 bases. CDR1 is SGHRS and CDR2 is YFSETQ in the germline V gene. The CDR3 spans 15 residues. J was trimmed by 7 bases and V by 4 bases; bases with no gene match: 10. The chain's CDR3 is CASSVRQGALSGYTF. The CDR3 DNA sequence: TGCGCCAGCAGCGTAAGACAGGGGGCACTGAGTGGCTACACCTTC.

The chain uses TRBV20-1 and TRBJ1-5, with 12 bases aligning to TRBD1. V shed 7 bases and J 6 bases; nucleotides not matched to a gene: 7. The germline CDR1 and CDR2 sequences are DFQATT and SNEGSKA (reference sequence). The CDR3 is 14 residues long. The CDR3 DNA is TGCAGTGGTCAGGGACAGGGGGCAGGTCAGCCCCAGCATTTT. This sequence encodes CSGQGQGAGQPQHF.